Given below is one T cell receptor beta chain in context. Which antigen it targets is not known. Base qualities are not at hand, and no much larger clone is one base apart. The cohort consisted of 600 to 700 healthy bone marrow donors. All cohort members were sampled while nominally healthy, although unrecorded immune exposures were likely present. The donor tested CMV seronegative, placing the donor among the 350 or so seronegative members of the cohort. Every donor gave a peripheral blood sample, and the peripheral blood mononuclear cells from that sample were used for TCR beta sequencing. The Qiagen DNeasy Blood Extraction Kit was used to extract genomic DNA from the blood cell samples. These data originate in a study of cytomegalovirus exposure and HLA in healthy donors (dated by TCRdb to 2016 to 2017). Study-level background: An earlier analysis of approximately 640 of the donors reported 250 to 300 Gb of sequence data and about 100 million unique TCR beta sequences from about 180 million T cells. An earlier analysis of about 620 of the donors applied high-throughput TCR beta sequencing to assess whether each TCR beta V gene segment acted as functional or pseudogenic. Because of strong linkage in the cohort, a handful of DR-DQ haplotypes were treated as single units for association and clustering. Along with the roughly 670-subject first cohort, a separate validation cohort of 120 different subjects was used. The study was designed to test whether signatures of past pathogen exposure could be identified by cataloging public T cell receptors. Alongside the repertoire data, information on donor age, sex, ethnicity and CMV serostatus was compiled. The study combined high-throughput TCR immunosequencing, statistical association of individual TCRs with disease status, and machine learning to predict cytomegalovirus infection status. A later genetic analysis used genome-wide SNP genotypes for about three fifths of the 666 donors, treating that subset as a discovery cohort. On average, around 200,000 unique TCR beta nucleotide sequences were sequenced per donor among more than 350 genotyped donors of the cohort, with about 17% of those sequences being non-productive. The T cell repertoires of under 750 subjects were profiled by immunosequencing and related to cytomegalovirus serostatus. Among the approximately 420 genotyped donors, approximately 82% belonged to the genetic ancestry cluster associated with self-reported Caucasian donors. A later analysis re-analyzed previously published TCR beta repertoires from approximately 670 donors and added high-resolution HLA genotyping to study TCR occurrence patterns. An early release covering 550 to 700 HLA-typed donors comprised 250 to 350 gigabases of sequencing data and tens of millions of unique TCR sequences. Every repertoire in the discovery cohort had been generated on one and the same sequencing platform. HLA typing covered class I and class II loci at four-digit resolution. Typing coverage varied by locus: roughly 620-640 donors for A, B, C, DRB1 and DQB1; more than 500 for DQA1; more than 600 for DPA1; approximately 450 for DPB1. The later analysis used no new phenotypic data to find candidate immune exposures, relying instead on TCR beta sequences and their occurrence across donors. Here is what the overall study found, with its caveats: A cluster of highly shared sequence variants was judged likely to be a technical artifact of the sequencing pipeline. Strong co-occurrence of HLA alleles, especially DR and DQ, made assigning TCR associations to individual alleles difficult. According to a later analysis, most CMV-associated TCR beta chains appeared to be HLA-restricted, and the HLA associations seemed to be driven largely by CMV exposure. HLA typing was unavailable for some donors at each locus, so association tests used only the typed subset. About 17 rarely observed V segments, including chromosome 9 orphons, were excluded from the earlier analysis of several hundred of the donors because counts were too low. A later analysis found that HLA-associated TCR beta chains were more clonally expanded and had lower generation probabilities than equally common non-associated chains. Across donors, most TCR sequences were observed very rarely, whereas some public TCRs were present in many individuals. Compared with the approximately 670-donor mean, donors in an Asian-associated ancestry cluster had fewer N-insertions in productive TCRs, according to a later genetic analysis. Several of the top co-occurrence clusters appeared to be linked to parvovirus B19, influenza, CMV and Epstein-Barr virus, according to a later analysis. An association between a missense DCLRE1C variant and V-gene and J-gene trimming of TCR beta chains was found in a later genetic analysis and replicated in an independent cohort. A later analysis associated about 17,000 TCR beta sequences with specific HLA alleles at a false discovery rate of 0.05. The authors suggested that the approach could potentially be generalized to other disease states and immunological phenotypes. A few of the identified cytomegalovirus-associated TCR beta chains were confirmed in vitro to be specific for cytomegalovirus antigens. The cohort was sequenced for TCR beta chains only, and without alpha or paired-chain data the features that could be detected were limited. Linkage disequilibrium might explain the correlated functional status among segregating V segments, but an unknown experimental factor could not be excluded. In a later analysis, the rate of TCR association differed among HLA loci, with DRB1 alleles having the most associated TCRs and HLA-C alleles having the fewest. The study listed 150 to 200 TCR beta chains as associated with cytomegalovirus. A further reported finding was that TCR beta sequences accurately predicted the HLA-A and HLA-B alleles for most subjects in the first cohort. The only immune exposure information available for the cohort was CMV serostatus. An earlier analysis of some 560 of the donors showed that most TCR beta V segments appeared in productive rearrangements either about 90% or about 30% of the time, which broadly matched IMGT annotations. Presence/absence analyses assumed roughly uniform sequencing depth across donors, an assumption that may not hold. Cytomegalovirus status was reported to be diagnosed by the classifier with high specificity and sensitivity in both the original and validation cohorts.

The library relied on the immunoSEQ multiplex PCR assay. For the multiplex PCR, a mixture combining 60 forward primers for TCR Vbeta segments and 13 reverse primers for TCR Jbeta segments was used. A multiplex PCR assay on genomic DNA amplified the CDR3 region of rearranged TCR beta genes. Amplified TCR beta libraries were sequenced as 87-base-pair reads on the Illumina HiSeq System. As for the authors' bioinformatics: A later analysis tallied roughly 80 million unique TCR beta chains across the 666 repertoires, and around 12 million of those chains were shared by two or more donors. Raw reads were error-corrected and collapsed into unique sequences by a nearest-neighbor algorithm in which closely related sequences were merged to remove PCR and sequencing errors. Alignment of CDR3 sequences to IMGT reference sequences was used to assign V, D and J gene segments. Each retained sequence needed at least a six-nucleotide match to both a V gene segment and a J gene segment. Rearrangements were classified as productive when the CDR3 lacked stop codons and remained in frame with V and J, and all other rearrangements were classified as non-productive. CDR3 was defined according to IMGT convention as the region running from the second conserved V-encoded cysteine to the conserved J-encoded phenylalanine. The earlier analysis of a few hundred of the donors excluded any sequence lacking an unambiguous match to a single V gene segment. An earlier analysis of about 600 of the donors called V segments functional above 56.7% productive rearrangements and segregating when the between-donor standard deviation exceeded 5%. A statistical classification framework was developed to diagnose cytomegalovirus status using the catalog of TCR beta chain sequences. A later analysis assigned V and J genes by comparing TCR nucleotide sequences with IMGT/GENE-DB human TR gene sequences. Using the TCRdist pipeline, a later analysis assigned CDR3 sequences along with most-parsimonious VDJ recombination scenarios. In a later analysis, each TCR beta chain was defined by its CDR3 amino acid sequence together with its V-gene family, and reads without a unique V-gene family were excluded. As a way to deal with suspected cross-contamination and a sequencing artifact, a later analysis dropped 500 to 700 nucleotide sequences that were highly shared and had low generation probability. In a later analysis, a clonal expansion index was calculated for each public chain from normalized within-repertoire ranks of inferred template counts. Generation probabilities in a later analysis came from a VDJ recombination model fitted to out-of-frame rearrangements, and those results were checked against IGoR. Hypergeometric tests were used in a later analysis to score TCR-TCR, TCR-HLA and TCR-CMV co-occurrence, with a repertoire-size bias correction applied to the TCR pairs. False discovery rates were estimated in a later analysis by permuting HLA or CMV assignments 20 times. A later analysis grouped co-occurring TCRs with DBSCAN, adding TCRdist sequence similarity when clustering within HLA-allele-positive subsets. Repertoires with fewer than 30,000 or more than 120,000 public chains, plus five repertoires with anomalous nucleotide sharing, were excluded from co-occurrence clustering. The table comes from immuneACCESS by way of TCRdb, which keeps in-frame sequences with V and J called. Part of the clones is missing from these tables; in studies checked, under half for an unresolved V gene and the rest for unknown reasons. The DNA was the basis for D and trimming; V, J and clone size are from that table. Counted in this sample were 55,000 to 80,000 clones; around 80% of them appeared once. 9% to 10% of the sample lies in the top ten.

The specimen was PBMCs. The receptor was derived from a man aged 40-49 years in good health and CMV-seronegative.

The CDR3 region reads CASSLVNSPDNEQFF. The DNA sequence is as follows: TGCGCCAGCAGCTTGGTTAATTCCCCTGACAATGAGCAGTTCTTC. The chain is made from TRBV5-1 and TRBJ2-1, with an unclear D gene assignment. The junction carries 12 bases between V and J, which are trimmed by 0 bases and 5 bases respectively. From the cysteine up to the phenylalanine, the CDR3 has a length of 15 residues. Here the CDR3 DNA is all that survives: 45 bases in frame from base 1. CDR1 and CDR2 are read off the germline V gene as SGHRS and YFSETQ.